The clone carrying this T cell receptor (beta chain) was counted between two and nine times. Its matching antigen is unknown. From RNA transcripts, TCR beta CDR3 regions were amplified. An initial round of RT-PCR targeting the TCR CDR3 relied on the HTBI primer set. TCRdb re-derived calls from the multiplex PCR reads in MiXCR, one entry per CDR3 protein. The table lists hundreds of thousands of distinct CDR3 sequences, approximately 15% of them singletons. The entry originates in a study of T cells in Graves' hyperthyroidism and ophthalmopathy. Study observations and caveats: Model output signaled ophthalmopathy a median approximately six months ahead of onset.

Germline CDR1 KGHDR, CDR2 SFDVKD. With V trimmed by 3 bases and J by 5 bases, 14 bases remained unmatched. The CDR3 totals 20 residues. The specimen was blood. The rearrangement uses TRBV24-1 and TRBJ2-5, with TRBD2 matching over 16 bases. This clonotype was sampled from a woman aged 18-30 years with Graves' hyperthyroidism. CDR3 coding DNA: TGTGCCACCAGTGATCGTCATCCGGGACTAGCGGGAGGGCCGGTGGAGACCCAGTACTTC. Translating it yields CATSDRHPGLAGGPVETQYF.